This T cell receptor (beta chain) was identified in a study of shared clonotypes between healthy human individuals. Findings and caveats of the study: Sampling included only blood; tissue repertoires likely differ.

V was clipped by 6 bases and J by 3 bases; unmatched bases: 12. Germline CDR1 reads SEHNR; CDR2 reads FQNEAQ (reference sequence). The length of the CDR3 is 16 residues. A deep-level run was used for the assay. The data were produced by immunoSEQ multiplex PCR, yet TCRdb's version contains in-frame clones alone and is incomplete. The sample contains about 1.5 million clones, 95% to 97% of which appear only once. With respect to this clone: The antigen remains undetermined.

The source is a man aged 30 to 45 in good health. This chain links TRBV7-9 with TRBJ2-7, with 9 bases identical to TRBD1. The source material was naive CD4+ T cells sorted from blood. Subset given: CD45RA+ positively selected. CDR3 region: CASSRDAGTGIYEQYF. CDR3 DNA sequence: TGTGCCAGCAGTCGTGACGCCGGGACAGGGATCTACGAGCAGTACTTC.